A single sample gave rise to the 26 T cell receptor beta chains below, sequenced in a study of blood T cell repertoires in COVID-19 (dated by TCRdb to 2018 to 2020). The method was the immunoSEQ multiplex PCR assay. TCRdb took this table from immuneACCESS and kept in-frame rearrangements with V and J called. Such tables lack part of the clones; where checked against another copy, unresolved V genes explain under half of the gap, and the rest is unexplained. Within this sample are 170,000 or so clones, with approximately 91% of them counted one time only. The ten largest clones represent approximately 0.48% of the sample. Sequencing was carried out using peripheral blood. These receptors came from a man in his fifties with acute or convalescent COVID-19.

This chain joins TRBV11-3 and TRBJ2-7; possibly TRBD1 for D (6 bases). Germline CDR1 reads SGHNT; CDR2 reads YENEEA. V was cut by 3 bases and J by 5 bases, with 11 bases left in between. The CDR3 sequence is 13 residues long. This CDR3 is CASSFTGIDEQYF. The DNA of the CDR3 is TGTGCCAGCAGCTTTACAGGGATAGACGAGCAGTACTTC.

The chain couples TRBV2 to TRBJ2-5; the match to TRBD2 covers 15 bases. The CDR3 contains 16 residues. The V gene end was trimmed by 6 bases and the J gene end by 1 base; junction bases not matched to a gene: 3. From germline, CDR1 is SNHLY and CDR2 FYNNEI. CDR3 region: CASSRTSGGAQETQYF. Written as DNA, the CDR3 is TGTGCCAGCAGCAGGACTAGCGGGGGGGCCCAAGAGACCCAGTACTTC. Together with reference TRBV2 and TRBJ2-5, the CDR3 gives the full variable domain: EPEVTQTPSHQVTQMGQEVILRCVPISNHLYFYWYRQILGQKVEFLVSFYNNEISEKSEIFDDQFSVERPDGSNFTLKIRSTKLEDSAMYFCASSRTSGGAQETQYFGPGTRLLVL.

This clone was detected only once. The rearrangement uses TRBV7-2 and TRBJ2-1, with 11 bases lining up with TRBD2. After removal of 5 bases from V and 6 bases from J, the junction contained 6 bases not matched to a gene. This CDR3 is 15 amino acids long. Germline V lookup: CDR1 SGHTA, CDR2 FQGNSA. Written as DNA, the CDR3 is TGTGCCAGCAGCCAACTAGCGGGGGCCGCCAATGAGCAGTTCTTC. Translation: CASSQLAGAANEQFF.

The chain uses TRBV18 and TRBJ2-7, with a tentative D call TRBD1 (6 bases). CDR1 is KGHSH and CDR2 is LQKENI in the germline V gene. V shed 3 bases and J shed 3 bases, with 9 bases lying between them. This CDR3 is built from 13 residues. CDR3: CASSPPDSYEQYV. In DNA form, the CDR3 reads TGTGCCAGCTCACCCCCGGACAGCTACGAGCAGTACGTC.

The chain has TRBV21-1 and TRBJ1-4; the table's D call, TRBD1, has no DNA check behind it. TRBV21-1 is a pseudogene. The CDR3 covers 18 residues. CDR3 in amino acids: CASAKGKGNPGTNEKLFF. The CDR3 region has the DNA TGTGCCAGCGCAAAGGGGAAGGGCAACCCAGGGACTAATGAAAAACTGTTTTTT.

On this clone itself: The sample holds other DNA sequences that translate to the same CDR3. This chain connects TRBV5-6 to TRBJ1-3, with TRBD1 matching 8 bases. Per the germline V gene, CDR1 is SGHDT and CDR2 is YYEEEE. J was trimmed by 4 bases and V by 0 bases; bases with no gene match: 3. This CDR3 spans 15 amino acids. The CDR3 coding sequence is TGTGCCAGCAGCTTGGCAGGGGGCAGCGGAAACACCATATATTTT. This gives the protein CASSLAGGSGNTIYF. Supplemented by reference TRBV5-6 and TRBJ1-3, the full variable domain reads DAGVTQSPTHLIKTRGQQVTLRCSPKSGHDTVSWYQQALGQGPQFIFQYYEEEERQRGNFPDRFSGHQFPNYSSELNVNALLLGDSALYLCASSLAGGSGNTIYFGEGSWLTVV.

This chain joins TRBV30 and TRBJ2-2; perhaps TRBD2 as D (6 bases). The CDR3 is 12 residues long. The V gene's germline CDR1 is GTSNPN and CDR2 SVGIG (reference sequence). V was trimmed by 5 bases and J by 8 bases, leaving 12 bases between them. The CDR3 DNA is TGTGCCTGGGGGGACTTCGGAGGGGAGCTGTTTTTT. It specifies CAWGDFGGELFF.

The chain is built from TRBV5-5 and TRBJ2-7, with D possibly TRBD2 on 6 matching bases. Trimming left V 0 bases short and J 7 bases short, with 17 bases between. Germline V gene lookup returns CDR1 SGHKS and CDR2 YYEKEE (reference sequence). The CDR3 sequence is 15 residues long. CDR3 nucleotides: TGTGCCAGCAGCTTGGGTAGAGGTGGAGGGCGGGAGCAGTACTTC. Translation: CASSLGRGGGREQYF.

The chain employs TRBV5-4 and TRBJ2-7; possible D gene TRBD1, 5 bases. From germline, CDR1 is SGHNT and CDR2 YYREEE (reference sequence). Trimming stripped 2 bases from V and 2 bases from J, with 14 bases between. The CDR3 runs 15 residues. The CDR3 DNA follows: TGTGCCAGCAGCTTCCAGGGTCCAGGGACCTACGAGCAGTACTTC. Its translation is CASSFQGPGTYEQYF.

This chain links TRBV18 with TRBJ2-5; 8 nucleotides agree with TRBD1. This CDR3 contains 15 residues. V gave up 3 bases and J gave up 4 bases; unmatched junction bases: 7. Germline V gene sequence: CDR1 KGHSH, CDR2 LQKENI. Here the CDR3 reads CASSPRQGRAETQYF. The DNA of the CDR3 is TGTGCCAGCTCACCCAGACAGGGGCGGGCAGAGACCCAGTACTTC.

The rearrangement links TRBV29-1 to TRBJ2-1, with D possibly TRBD2 on 6 matching bases. CDR3 length equals 15 residues. Germline V gives CDR1 SQVTM, CDR2 ANQGSEA. V was shortened by 6 bases and J by 12 bases, with 27 bases between the two germline ends. CDR3 sequence: CSVVLGGVGGGGQFF. CDR3 nucleotide sequence: TGCAGCGTCGTGTTGGGTGGGGTCGGGGGAGGCGGGCAGTTCTTC.

The chain has TRBV27 and TRBJ2-7; TRBD2 is a possible D gene (7 bases). Germline V lookup: CDR1 MNHEY, CDR2 SMNVEV (reference sequence). The CDR3 length is 14 residues. Trimming shortened V by 3 bases and J by 3 bases, and 12 bases separated the two germline ends. CDR3 sequence (DNA): TGTGCCAGCAGTTTCAGGGGCGGGGGCTACGAGCAGTACGTC. Translated: CASSFRGGGYEQYV.

V gene TRBV19 combines with J gene TRBJ1-2, with D perhaps TRBD1 (6 bases). The germline V gene has CDR1 LNHDA and CDR2 SQIVND (reference sequence). V lost 6 bases and J lost 3, with 11 bases in between. CDR3 length: 13 amino acids. This CDR3 reads CASSRGFDYGYTF. Here the CDR3 DNA reads TGTGCCAGTAGCAGGGGTTTTGACTATGGCTACACCTTC. The full variable domain, its missing parts supplied by reference TRBV19 and TRBJ1-2, is DGGITQSPKYLFRKEGQNVTLSCEQNLNHDAMYWYRQDPGQGLRLIYYSQIVNDFQKGDIAEGYSVSREKKESFPLTVTSAQKNPTAFYLCASSRGFDYGYTFGSGTRLTVV.

The V call is TRBV27, the J call TRBJ2-1; TRBD2 matches 11 bases. This CDR3 is 15 amino acids long. After removal of 8 bases from V and 5 bases from J, the junction contained 8 bases not matched to a gene. Germline V gives CDR1 MNHEY, CDR2 SMNVEV (reference sequence). CDR3 nucleotides: TGTGCCAGCTCCTCGGGGACTAGCGGTAACAATGAGCAGTTCTTC. This translates into CASSSGTSGNNEQFF.

The chain couples TRBV7-9 to TRBJ2-1; D might be TRBD1 (6 bases). The CDR3 extends over 13 amino acids. Germline values: CDR1 SEHNR, CDR2 FQNEAQ (reference sequence). V was pared by 3 bases and J by 6 bases, with 9 bases between. CDR3 region: CASSLGQGNEQFF. In DNA form, the CDR3 reads TGTGCCAGCAGCTTGGGACAAGGCAATGAGCAGTTCTTC.

The genes are TRBV6-5 and TRBJ1-3, with D possibly matching TRBD1 (6 bases). V was shortened by 7 bases and J by 0 bases, with 13 bases between the two germline ends. The CDR3 consists of 15 residues. Germline V gene sequence: CDR1 MNHEY, CDR2 SVGAGI. The CDR3 here is CASNRQDLSGNTIYF. As DNA, the CDR3 is TGTGCCAGCAACCGACAGGACCTCTCTGGAAACACCATATATTTT.

This rearrangement joins TRBV12-3 or TRBV12-4 to TRBJ2-3; a possible D gene is TRBD2 (6 bases). The CDR3 runs to 13 residues. The ends were cut back, 6 bases at V and 8 bases at J, with 15 bases in the middle. As DNA, the CDR3 is TGTGCCAGCAGGGGGGACGGGCGGGGTACGCAGTATTTT. This codes for CASRGDGRGTQYF.

The V gene is TRBV4-1, the J gene TRBJ2-2; 10 bases are a match to TRBD1. The CDR3 spans 17 residues. CDR1 is MGHRA, CDR2 YSYEKL, per germline. With 5 bases clipped from V and 0 bases from J, the junction kept 6 bases outside the gene matches. CDR3 amino acids: CASSETDRGSNTGELFF. DNA for the CDR3: TGCGCCAGCAGCGAGACGGACAGGGGGTCGAACACCGGGGAGCTGTTTTTT.

The chain is built from TRBV19 and TRBJ2-2; 7 bases are a match to TRBD1. The V gene end was trimmed by 6 bases and the J gene end by 6 bases; junction bases not matched to a gene: 7. Germline CDR1 LNHDA, CDR2 SQIVND (reference sequence). This CDR3 has 14 amino acids. CDR3 residues: CASSRDSWPGELFF. CDR3 in DNA: TGTGCCAGTAGCCGGGACAGTTGGCCCGGGGAGCTGTTTTTT.

The chain has TRBV11-2 and TRBJ2-2; weak D call: TRBD2 (6 bases). V lost 2 bases and J 2 bases, leaving 12 bases between the germline ends. This CDR3 has 16 amino acids. The V gene's germline CDR1 is SGHAT and CDR2 FQNNGV. In nucleotides, the CDR3 is TGTGCCAGCAGCTTAACTCGGGGGACCAACACCGGGGAGCTGTTTTTT. It codes for CASSLTRGTNTGELFF.

The chain carries TRBV6-6 and TRBJ1-4; D gene ambiguous. Trimming shortened V by 7 bases and J by 5 bases, and 11 bases separated the two germline ends. The CDR3 runs 13 residues. Germline loops: CDR1 MNHNY, CDR2 SVGAGI (reference sequence). CDR3 nucleotides: TGTGCCAGCATGGAGCCCGAAAATGAAAAACTGTTTTTT. It is translated as CASMEPENEKLFF.

Here the CDR3 reads CASSRPSASSYEQYF. For the CDR3, the DNA is TGTGCCAGCAGTCGACCTAGCGCCTCTTCCTACGAGCAGTACTTC. This sequence joins TRBV6-5 and TRBJ2-7; tentative D call: TRBD2 (6 bases). Germline CDR1 MNHEY, CDR2 SVGAGI. This CDR3 has 15 residues. Trimming removed 5 bases at V and 1 base at J, with 15 bases between.

The chain joins TRBV7-9 to TRBJ1-1, with TRBD1 matching over 7 bases. The CDR3 runs 14 residues. The J segment lost 1 base and the V segment lost 8 bases, leaving 7 bases of the junction unmatched. Germline V gene sequence: CDR1 SEHNR, CDR2 FQNEAQ (reference sequence). CDR3 loop: CASGLRDRNTEAFF. In DNA form, the CDR3 reads TGTGCCAGCGGCCTCCGGGACAGGAACACTGAAGCTTTCTTT.

CDR3 protein: CASSPLLAGENTDTQYF. CDR3 bases: TGTGCCAGCAGCCCCCTACTAGCGGGGGAAAACACAGATACGCAGTATTTT. This sequence joins TRBV7-2 and TRBJ2-3; 11 bases line up with TRBD2. Germline CDR1 SGHTA, CDR2 FQGNSA. There are 17 residues in the CDR3. Trimming cost V 5 bases and J 2 bases; bases outside gene matches: 9.

The V and J genes are TRBV11-2 and TRBJ2-3, with 7 bases aligning to TRBD2. The germline V gene has CDR1 SGHAT and CDR2 FQNNGV. V was clipped by 6 bases and J by 3 bases; unmatched bases: 12. The CDR3 runs 16 residues. CDR3 sequence: CASRPYGTIKTDTQYF. Written as DNA, the CDR3 is TGTGCCAGCAGACCTTATGGGACTATTAAAACAGATACGCAGTATTTT.

The chain is built from TRBV7-2 and TRBJ2-2, with D possibly being TRBD2 (6 bases). CDR3 size: 15 residues. The germline gives CDR1 SGHTA, CDR2 FQGNSA. V was clipped by 2 bases and J by 6 bases, with 13 bases between them. CDR3 sequence reads: CASSLYRESAGELFF. The CDR3 nucleotides read TGTGCCAGCAGCTTATATCGGGAGTCGGCCGGGGAGCTGTTTTTT.